This T cell receptor beta chain was sequenced in a study of lung T cells in sarcoidosis with Löfgren's syndrome. Looking at the study overall: Löfgren's syndrome patients were the main repertoire analysis focus. Overall study results and limits: Shared TRAV12-1 and TRBV2 CDR3 motifs across Löfgren's syndrome patients reportedly suggested public CD4+ TCRs. The most expanded V genes in Löfgren's patients were reportedly TRAV12-1 and TRBV2.

Concerning this clonotype: The antigen is unknown. One end of the junction is discordant with germline, which a read error may explain.

TCRdb reprocessed the reads with MiXCR, giving one entry per CDR3 protein. The table has some 2,500 distinct CDR3 sequences, about 29% seen once. Germline CDR1 reads SNHLY; CDR2 reads FYNNEI. This CDR3 is built from 13 residues. The specimen was CD4+ T cells from PBMCs. The rearrangement links TRBV2 to TRBJ1-1, with unresolved D. This receptor was identified in a human donor with sarcoidosis (Löfgren's syndrome or another form), or a control subject (not recorded which). As DNA, the CDR3 is TGTGTCAGCAGCGTCAGCATGAACACTGAAGCTTTCTTT. Its protein product is CVSSVSMNTEAFF.